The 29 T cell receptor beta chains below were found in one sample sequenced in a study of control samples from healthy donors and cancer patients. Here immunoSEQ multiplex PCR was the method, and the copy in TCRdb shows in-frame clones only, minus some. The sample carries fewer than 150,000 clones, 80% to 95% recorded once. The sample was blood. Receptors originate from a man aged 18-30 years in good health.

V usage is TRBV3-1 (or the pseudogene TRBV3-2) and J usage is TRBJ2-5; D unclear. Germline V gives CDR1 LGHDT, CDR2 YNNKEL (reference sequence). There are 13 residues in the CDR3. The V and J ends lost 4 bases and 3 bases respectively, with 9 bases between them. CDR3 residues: CASSRHSEETQYF. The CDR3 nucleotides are TGTGCCAGCAGCCGCCATTCGGAAGAGACCCAGTACTTC.

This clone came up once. In DNA, the CDR3 is TGTGCCAGCAGCCAAGCAAAACGGGCTACCCACAATGAGCAGTTCTTC. It translates to CASSQAKRATHNEQFF. The genes are TRBV7-3 and TRBJ2-1; no definite D call. Trimming removed 5 bases from V and 5 bases from J, with 19 bases in between. The germline gives CDR1 SGHTA, CDR2 FQGTGA. CDR3 length: 16 amino acids.

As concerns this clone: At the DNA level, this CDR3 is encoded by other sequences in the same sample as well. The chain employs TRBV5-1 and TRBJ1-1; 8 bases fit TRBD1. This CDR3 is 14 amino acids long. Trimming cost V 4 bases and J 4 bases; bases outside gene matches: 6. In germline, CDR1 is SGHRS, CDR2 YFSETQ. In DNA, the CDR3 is TGCGCCAGCAGCCAGGACAGGGTAGGCACTGAAGCTTTCTTT. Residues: CASSQDRVGTEAFF.

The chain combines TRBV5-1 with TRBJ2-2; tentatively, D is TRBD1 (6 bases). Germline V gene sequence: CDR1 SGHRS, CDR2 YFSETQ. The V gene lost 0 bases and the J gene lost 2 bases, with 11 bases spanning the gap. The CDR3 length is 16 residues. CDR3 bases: TGCGCCAGCAGCTTGGGCAGGGGCACTAACACCGGGGAGCTGTTTTTT. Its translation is CASSLGRGTNTGELFF.

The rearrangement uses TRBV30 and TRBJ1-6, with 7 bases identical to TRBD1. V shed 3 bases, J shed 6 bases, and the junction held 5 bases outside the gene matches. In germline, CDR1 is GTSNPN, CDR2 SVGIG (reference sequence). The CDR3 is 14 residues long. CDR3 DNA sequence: TGTGCCTGGAGGATGGGACAGTTTAATTCACCCCTCCACTTT. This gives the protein CAWRMGQFNSPLHF. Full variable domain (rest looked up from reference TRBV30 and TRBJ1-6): SQTIHQWPATLVQPVGSPLSLECTVEGTSNPNLYWYRQAAGRGLQLLFYSVGIGQISSEVPQNLSASRPQDRQFILSSKKLLLSDSGFYLCAWRMGQFNSPLHFGNGTRLTVT.

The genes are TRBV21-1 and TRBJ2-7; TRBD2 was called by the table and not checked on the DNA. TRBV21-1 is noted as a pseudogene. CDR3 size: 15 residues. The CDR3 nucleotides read TGTGCCAGCAGCAAAGATGGGACTCTTGCTTACGAGCAGTACTTC. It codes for CASSKDGTLAYEQYF.

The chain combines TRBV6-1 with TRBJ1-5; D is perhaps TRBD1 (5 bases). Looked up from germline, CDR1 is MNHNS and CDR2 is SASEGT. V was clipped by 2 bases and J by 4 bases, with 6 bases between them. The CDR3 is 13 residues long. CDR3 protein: CASSERGNQPQHF. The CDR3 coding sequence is TGTGCCAGCAGTGAACGGGGGAATCAGCCCCAGCATTTT.

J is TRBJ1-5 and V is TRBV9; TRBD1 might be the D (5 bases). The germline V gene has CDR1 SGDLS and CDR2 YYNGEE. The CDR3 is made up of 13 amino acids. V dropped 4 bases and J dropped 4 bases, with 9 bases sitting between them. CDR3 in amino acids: CASSSGGNQPQHF. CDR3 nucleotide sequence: TGTGCCAGCAGCTCTGGGGGGAATCAGCCCCAGCATTTT.

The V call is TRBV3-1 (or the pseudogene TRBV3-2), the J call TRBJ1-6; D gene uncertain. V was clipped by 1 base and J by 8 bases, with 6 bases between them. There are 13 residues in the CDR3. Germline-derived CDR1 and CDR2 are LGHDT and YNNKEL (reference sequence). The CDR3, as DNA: TGTGCCAGCAGCCAAGGTCAGGATTCACCCCTCCACTTT. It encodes CASSQGQDSPLHF.

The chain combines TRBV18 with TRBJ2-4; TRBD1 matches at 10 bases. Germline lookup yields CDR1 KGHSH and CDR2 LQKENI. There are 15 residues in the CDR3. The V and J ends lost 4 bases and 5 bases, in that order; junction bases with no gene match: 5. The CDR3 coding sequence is TGTGCCAGCTCACTTTCCGGGACAGGGGAAAACATTCAGTACTTC. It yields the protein CASSLSGTGENIQYF. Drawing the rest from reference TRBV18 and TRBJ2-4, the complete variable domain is NAGVMQNPRHLVRRRGQEARLRCSPMKGHSHVYWYRQLPEEGLKFMVYLQKENIIDESGMPKERFSAEFPKEGPSILRIQQVVRGDSAAYFCASSLSGTGENIQYFGAGTRLSVL.

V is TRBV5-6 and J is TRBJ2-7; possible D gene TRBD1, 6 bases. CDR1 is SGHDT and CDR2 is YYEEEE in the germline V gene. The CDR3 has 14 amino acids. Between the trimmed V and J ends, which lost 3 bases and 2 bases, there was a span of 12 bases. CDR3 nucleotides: TGTGCCAGCAGCTCCCAGGGGTTCCCCTACGAGCAGTACTTC. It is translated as CASSSQGFPYEQYF.

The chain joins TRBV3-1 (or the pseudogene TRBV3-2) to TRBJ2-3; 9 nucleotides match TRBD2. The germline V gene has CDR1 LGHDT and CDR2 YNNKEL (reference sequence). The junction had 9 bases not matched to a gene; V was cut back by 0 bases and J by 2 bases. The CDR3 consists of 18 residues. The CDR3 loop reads CASSQDCRSSGDTDTQYF. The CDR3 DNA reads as TGTGCCAGCAGCCAAGATTGTCGATCTAGCGGGGACACAGATACGCAGTATTTT.

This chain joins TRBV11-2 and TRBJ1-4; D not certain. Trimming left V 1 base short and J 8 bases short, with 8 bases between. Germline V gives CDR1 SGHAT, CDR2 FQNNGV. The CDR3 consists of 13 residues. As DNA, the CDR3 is TGTGCCAGCAGCTTAGGGTTGCAGGAAAAACTGTTTTTT. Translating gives CASSLGLQEKLFF. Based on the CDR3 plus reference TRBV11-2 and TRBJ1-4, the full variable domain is EAGVAQSPRYKIIEKRQSVAFWCNPISGHATLYWYQQILGQGPKLLIQFQNNGVVDDSQLPKDRFSAERLKGVDSTLKIQPAKLEDSAVYLCASSLGLQEKLFFGSGTQLSVL.

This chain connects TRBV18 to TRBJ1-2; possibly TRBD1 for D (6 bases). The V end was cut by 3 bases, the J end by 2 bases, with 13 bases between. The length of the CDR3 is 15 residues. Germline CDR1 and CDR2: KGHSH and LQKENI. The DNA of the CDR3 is TGTGCCAGCTCACCCGGGGCAGGGGAAAACTATGGCTACACCTTC. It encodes CASSPGAGENYGYTF.

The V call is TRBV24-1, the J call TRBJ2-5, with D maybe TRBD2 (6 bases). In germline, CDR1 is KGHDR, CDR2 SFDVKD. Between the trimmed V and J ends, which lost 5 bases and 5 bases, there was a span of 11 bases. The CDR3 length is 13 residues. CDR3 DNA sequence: TGTGCCACCAGTGTGGGGGGTCGGGAGACCCAGTACTTC. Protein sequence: CATSVGGRETQYF.

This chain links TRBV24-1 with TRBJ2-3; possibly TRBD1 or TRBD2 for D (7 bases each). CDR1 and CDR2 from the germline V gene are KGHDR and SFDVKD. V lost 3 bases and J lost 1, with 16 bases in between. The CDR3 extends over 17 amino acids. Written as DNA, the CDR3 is TGTGCCACCAGTGATCCTCAGGGGGGGGCCCGCACAGATACGCAGTATTTT. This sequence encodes CATSDPQGGARTDTQYF.

The CDR3 protein is CASSLIFGGDKGYTF. The DNA of the CDR3 is TGTGCCAGCAGCTTAATTTTTGGCGGTGATAAGGGCTACACCTTC. The chain links TRBV7-2 to TRBJ1-2; no firm D call. Germline V CDR1 and CDR2: SGHTA, FQGNSA. The CDR3 length is 15 residues. The V and J ends lost 2 bases and 8 bases respectively, with 18 bases between them.

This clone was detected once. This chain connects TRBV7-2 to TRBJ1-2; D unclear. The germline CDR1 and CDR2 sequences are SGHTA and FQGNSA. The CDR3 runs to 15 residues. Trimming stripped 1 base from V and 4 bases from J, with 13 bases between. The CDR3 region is CASSLEKGALYGYTF. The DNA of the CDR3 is TGTGCCAGCAGCTTAGAGAAGGGCGCACTCTATGGCTACACCTTC.

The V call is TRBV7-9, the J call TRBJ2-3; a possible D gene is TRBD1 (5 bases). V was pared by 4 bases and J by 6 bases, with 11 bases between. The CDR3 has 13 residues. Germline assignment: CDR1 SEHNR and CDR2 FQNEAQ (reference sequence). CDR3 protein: CASSWVPGDTQYF. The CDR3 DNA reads TGTGCCAGCAGCTGGGTCCCAGGGGATACGCAGTATTTT.

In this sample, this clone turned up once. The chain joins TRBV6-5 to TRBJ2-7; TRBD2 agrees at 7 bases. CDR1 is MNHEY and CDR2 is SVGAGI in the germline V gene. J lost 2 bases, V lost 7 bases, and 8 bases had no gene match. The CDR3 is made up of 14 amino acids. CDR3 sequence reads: CASILGGEPYEQYF. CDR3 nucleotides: TGTGCCAGCATCTTGGGGGGGGAACCCTACGAGCAGTACTTC.

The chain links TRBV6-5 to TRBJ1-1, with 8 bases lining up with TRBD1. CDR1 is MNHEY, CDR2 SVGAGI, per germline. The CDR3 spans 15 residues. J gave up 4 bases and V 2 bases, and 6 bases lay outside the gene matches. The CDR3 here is CASSYDRGRGTEAFF. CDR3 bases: TGTGCCAGCAGTTACGACAGGGGAAGAGGCACTGAAGCTTTCTTT.

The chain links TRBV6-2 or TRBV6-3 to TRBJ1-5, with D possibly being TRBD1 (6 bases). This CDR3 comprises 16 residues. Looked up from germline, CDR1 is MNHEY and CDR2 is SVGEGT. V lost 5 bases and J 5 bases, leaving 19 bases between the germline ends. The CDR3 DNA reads TGTGCCAGCAGTAACCCCCCAGGGGAGTTATATCAGCCCCAGCATTTT. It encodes CASSNPPGELYQPQHF.

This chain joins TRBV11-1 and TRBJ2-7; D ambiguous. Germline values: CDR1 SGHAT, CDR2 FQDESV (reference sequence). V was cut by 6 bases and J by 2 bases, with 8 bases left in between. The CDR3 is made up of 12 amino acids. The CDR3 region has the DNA TGTGCCAGCAGTTCAGGTCCCTACGAGCAGTACTTC. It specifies CASSSGPYEQYF.

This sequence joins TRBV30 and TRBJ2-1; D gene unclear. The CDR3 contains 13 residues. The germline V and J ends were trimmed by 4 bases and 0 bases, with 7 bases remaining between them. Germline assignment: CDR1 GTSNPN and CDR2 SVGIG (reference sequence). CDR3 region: CAWTGHSYNEQFF. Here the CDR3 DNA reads TGTGCCTGGACGGGCCACTCCTACAATGAGCAGTTCTTC.

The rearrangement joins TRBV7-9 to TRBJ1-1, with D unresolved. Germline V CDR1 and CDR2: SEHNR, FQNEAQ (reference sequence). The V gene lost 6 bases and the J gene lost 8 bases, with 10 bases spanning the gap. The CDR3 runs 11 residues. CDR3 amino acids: CASRSDGEAFF. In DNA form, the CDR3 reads TGTGCCAGCAGATCCGACGGAGAAGCTTTCTTT.

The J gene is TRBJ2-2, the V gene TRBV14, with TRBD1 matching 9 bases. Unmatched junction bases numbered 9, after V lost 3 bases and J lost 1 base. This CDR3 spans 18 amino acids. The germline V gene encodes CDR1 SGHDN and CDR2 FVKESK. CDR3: CASSHPWGQGGNTGELFF. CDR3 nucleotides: TGTGCCAGCAGCCACCCTTGGGGACAGGGAGGGAACACCGGGGAGCTGTTTTTT.

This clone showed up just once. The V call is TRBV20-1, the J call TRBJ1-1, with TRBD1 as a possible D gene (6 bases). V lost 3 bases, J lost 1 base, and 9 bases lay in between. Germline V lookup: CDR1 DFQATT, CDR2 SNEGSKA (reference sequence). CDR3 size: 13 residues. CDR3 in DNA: TGCAGTGCTAGTTACAGGGCGAACACTGAAGCTTTCTTT. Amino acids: CSASYRANTEAFF.

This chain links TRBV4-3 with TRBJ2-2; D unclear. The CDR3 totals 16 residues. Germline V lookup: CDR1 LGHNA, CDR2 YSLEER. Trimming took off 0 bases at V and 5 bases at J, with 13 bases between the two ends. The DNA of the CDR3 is TGCGCCAGCAGCCAAGAGACCGGGTTGGGGACCGGGGAGCTGTTTTTT. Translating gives CASSQETGLGTGELFF.

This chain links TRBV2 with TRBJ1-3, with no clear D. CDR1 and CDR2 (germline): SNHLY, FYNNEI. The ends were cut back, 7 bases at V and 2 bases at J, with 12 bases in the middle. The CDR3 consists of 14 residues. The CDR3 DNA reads TGTGCCAGCATAACGGACGTTGCTGGAAACACCATATATTTT. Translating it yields CASITDVAGNTIYF. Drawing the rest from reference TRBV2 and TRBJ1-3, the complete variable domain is EPEVTQTPSHQVTQMGQEVILRCVPISNHLYFYWYRQILGQKVEFLVSFYNNEISEKSEIFDDQFSVERPDGSNFTLKIRSTKLEDSAMYFCASITDVAGNTIYFGEGSWLTVV.